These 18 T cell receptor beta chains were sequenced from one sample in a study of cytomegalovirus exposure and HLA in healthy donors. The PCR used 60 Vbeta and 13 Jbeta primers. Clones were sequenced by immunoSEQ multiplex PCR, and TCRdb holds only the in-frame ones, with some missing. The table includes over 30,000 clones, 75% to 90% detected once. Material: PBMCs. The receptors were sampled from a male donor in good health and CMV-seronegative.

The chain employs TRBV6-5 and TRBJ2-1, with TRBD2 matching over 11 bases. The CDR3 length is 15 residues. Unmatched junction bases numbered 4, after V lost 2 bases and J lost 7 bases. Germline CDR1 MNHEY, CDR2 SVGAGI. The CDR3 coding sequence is TGTGCCAGCAGTTACGGTGGGACTAGCGGAAATGAGCAGTTCTTC. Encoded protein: CASSYGGTSGNEQFF.

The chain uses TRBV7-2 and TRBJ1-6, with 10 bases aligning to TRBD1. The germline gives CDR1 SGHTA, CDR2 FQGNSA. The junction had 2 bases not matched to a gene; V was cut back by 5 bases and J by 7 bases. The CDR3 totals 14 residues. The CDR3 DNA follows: TGTGCCAGCAGCCCGACAGGGGGCAATTCACCCCTCCACTTT. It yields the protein CASSPTGGNSPLHF.

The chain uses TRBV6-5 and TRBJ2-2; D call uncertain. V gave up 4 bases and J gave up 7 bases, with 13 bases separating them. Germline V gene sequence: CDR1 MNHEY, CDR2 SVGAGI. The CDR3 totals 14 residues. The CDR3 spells CASSSSPRSGELFF. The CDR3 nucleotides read TGTGCCAGCAGTTCATCTCCGAGGAGCGGGGAGCTGTTTTTT.

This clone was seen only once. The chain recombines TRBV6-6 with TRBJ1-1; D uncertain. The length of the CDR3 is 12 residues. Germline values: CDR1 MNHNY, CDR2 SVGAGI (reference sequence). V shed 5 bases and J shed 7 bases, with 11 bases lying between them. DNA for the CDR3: TGTGCCAGCAGTCACCACCAACTTGAAGCTTTCTTT. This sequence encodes CASSHHQLEAFF.

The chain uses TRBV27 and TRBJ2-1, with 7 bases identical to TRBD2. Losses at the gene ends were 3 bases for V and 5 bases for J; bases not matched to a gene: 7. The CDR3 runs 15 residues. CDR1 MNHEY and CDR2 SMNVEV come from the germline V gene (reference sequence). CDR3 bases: TGTGCCAGCAGTTTTCCGCTAGCGGAGCACAATGAGCAGTTCTTC. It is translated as CASSFPLAEHNEQFF.

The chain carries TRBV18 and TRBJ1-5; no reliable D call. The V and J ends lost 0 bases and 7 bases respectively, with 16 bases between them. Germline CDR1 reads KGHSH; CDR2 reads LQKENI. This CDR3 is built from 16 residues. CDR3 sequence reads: CASSPPGKTVSQPQHF. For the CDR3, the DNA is TGTGCCAGCTCACCACCGGGTAAAACAGTATCGCAGCCCCAGCATTTT.

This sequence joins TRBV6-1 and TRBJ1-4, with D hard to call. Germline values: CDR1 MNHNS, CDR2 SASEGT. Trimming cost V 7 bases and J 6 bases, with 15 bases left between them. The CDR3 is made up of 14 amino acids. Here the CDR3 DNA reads TGTGCCAGCATGCACGGGAGCCTAGATGAAAAACTGTTTTTT. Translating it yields CASMHGSLDEKLFF.

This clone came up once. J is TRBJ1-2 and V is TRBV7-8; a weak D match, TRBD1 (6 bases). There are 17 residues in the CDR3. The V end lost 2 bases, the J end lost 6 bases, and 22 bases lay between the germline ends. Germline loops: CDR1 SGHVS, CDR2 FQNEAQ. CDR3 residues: CASSLRTGRSSMNGYTF. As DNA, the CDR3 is TGTGCCAGCAGCTTACGAACAGGGCGGTCTAGTATGAATGGCTACACCTTC.

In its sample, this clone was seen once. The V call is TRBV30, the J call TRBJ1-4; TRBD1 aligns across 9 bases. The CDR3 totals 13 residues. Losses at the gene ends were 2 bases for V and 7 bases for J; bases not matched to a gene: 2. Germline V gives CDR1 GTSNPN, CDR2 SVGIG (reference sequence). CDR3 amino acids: CAWSRDRAEKLFF. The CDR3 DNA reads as TGTGCCTGGAGTAGGGACAGGGCTGAAAAACTGTTTTTT.

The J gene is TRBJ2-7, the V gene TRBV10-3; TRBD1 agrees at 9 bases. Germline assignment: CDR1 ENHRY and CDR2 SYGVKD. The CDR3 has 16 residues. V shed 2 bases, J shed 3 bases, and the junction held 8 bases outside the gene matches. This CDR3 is CAISEPPGTGIYEQYF. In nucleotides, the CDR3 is TGTGCCATCAGTGAGCCTCCCGGGACAGGGATCTACGAGCAGTACTTC.

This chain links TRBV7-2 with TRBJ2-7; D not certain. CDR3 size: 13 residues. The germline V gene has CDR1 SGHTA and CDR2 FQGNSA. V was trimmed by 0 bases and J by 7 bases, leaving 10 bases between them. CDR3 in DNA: TGTGCCAGCAGCTTAGCGCAGACGGGTGAGCAGTACTTC. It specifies CASSLAQTGEQYF.

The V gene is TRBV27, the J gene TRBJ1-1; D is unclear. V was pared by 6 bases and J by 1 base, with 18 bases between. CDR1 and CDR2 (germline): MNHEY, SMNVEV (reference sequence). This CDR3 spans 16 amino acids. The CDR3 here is CASSLLPLLPNTEAFF. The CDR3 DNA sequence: TGTGCCAGCAGCCTACTACCCCTGTTACCGAACACTGAAGCTTTCTTT.

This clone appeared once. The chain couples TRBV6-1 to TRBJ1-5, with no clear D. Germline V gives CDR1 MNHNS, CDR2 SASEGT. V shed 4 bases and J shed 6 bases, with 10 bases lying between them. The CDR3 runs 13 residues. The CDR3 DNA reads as TGTGCCAGCAGTGTACACGTAAGTCAGCCCCAGCATTTT. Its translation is CASSVHVSQPQHF.

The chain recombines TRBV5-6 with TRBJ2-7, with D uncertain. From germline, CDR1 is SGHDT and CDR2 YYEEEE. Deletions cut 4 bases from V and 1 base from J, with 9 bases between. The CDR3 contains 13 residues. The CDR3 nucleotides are TGTGCCAGCAGCCCAGTACAGTCCTACGAGCAGTACTTC. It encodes CASSPVQSYEQYF.

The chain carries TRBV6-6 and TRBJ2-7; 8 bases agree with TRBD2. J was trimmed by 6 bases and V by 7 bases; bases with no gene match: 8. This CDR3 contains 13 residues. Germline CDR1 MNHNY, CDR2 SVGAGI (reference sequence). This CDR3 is CASKLAGSREQYF. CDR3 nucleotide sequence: TGTGCCAGCAAGTTAGCGGGGTCTCGCGAGCAGTACTTC.

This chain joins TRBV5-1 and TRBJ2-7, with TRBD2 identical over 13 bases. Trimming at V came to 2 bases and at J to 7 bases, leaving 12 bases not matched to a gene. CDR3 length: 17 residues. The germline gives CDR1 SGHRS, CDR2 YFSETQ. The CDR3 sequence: CASSFRLAGGQPEEQYF. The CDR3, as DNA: TGCGCCAGCAGCTTCCGACTAGCGGGGGGCCAGCCGGAGGAGCAGTACTTC. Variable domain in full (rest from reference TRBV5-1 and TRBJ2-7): KAGVTQTPRYLIKTRGQQVTLSCSPISGHRSVSWYQQTPGQGLQFLFEYFSETQRNKGNFPGRFSGRQFSNSRSEMNVSTLELGDSALYLCASSFRLAGGQPEEQYFGPGTRLTVT.

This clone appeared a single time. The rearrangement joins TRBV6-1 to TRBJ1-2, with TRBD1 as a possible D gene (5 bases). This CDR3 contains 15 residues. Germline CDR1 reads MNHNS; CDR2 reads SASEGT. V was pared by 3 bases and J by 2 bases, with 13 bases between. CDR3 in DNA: TGTGCCAGCAGTGACCTTGGGGGGGGAAACTATGGCTACACCTTC. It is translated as CASSDLGGGNYGYTF.

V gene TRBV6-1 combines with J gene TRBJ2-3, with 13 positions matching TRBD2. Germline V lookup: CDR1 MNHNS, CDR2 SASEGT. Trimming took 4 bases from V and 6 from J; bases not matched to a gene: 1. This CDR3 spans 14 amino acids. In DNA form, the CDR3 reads TGTGCCAGCAGTGTGACTAGCGGGAGGGATACGCAGTATTTT. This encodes CASSVTSGRDTQYF.